The clone carrying this T cell receptor beta chain was recorded once. These data are taken from a study of blood T cell repertoires in COVID-19. About the study: Samples representing acute and convalescent COVID-19 were sourced from the United States, Italy and Spain. T cells, B-cell-depleted T cells, or PBMCs supplied cDNA or gDNA.

Germline V lookup: CDR1 SGHTA, CDR2 FQGNSA. The V gene end was trimmed by 5 bases and the J gene end by 14 bases; junction bases not matched to a gene: 9. CDR3 size: 12 residues. In the authors' methods: Estimation of nucleated cell counts was performed using reference gene primer amplification. Data came from immunoSEQ multiplex PCR; TCRdb stores just in-frame clones and leaves some out. Clone size and the V and J calls come from that table; the DNA yielded D and trimming. The repertoire consists of about 120,000 clones, with 70% to 90% occurring once and the leading ten covering 8.4%. The source is a woman in her 70s who had recovered from COVID-19. The J gene is TRBJ2-3, the V gene TRBV7-2; TRBD2 aligns across 8 bases. Sequenced sample: peripheral blood. The CDR3 DNA is TGTGCCAGCAGCCTACTCCGGGGGGGCCGGTATTTT. Its protein product is CASSLLRGGRYF.